A selection of T cell receptor beta chains follows, all from one sample in a study of T cell repertoires in cytomegalovirus infection. TCRdb fed the reads into MiXCR, producing one record per CDR3 protein. Of fewer than 300,000 distinct CDR3 sequences listed, more than 20% were seen once; the top ten hold roughly 13%. The sample taken for sequencing was PBMCs. Source of these receptors: a human donor in good health (CMV status not recorded). Some clones in this sample may be carry-over from other donors' samples. The CDR3 runs from the conserved cysteine through the conserved F or W. The order of the fields is J gene, V gene, clone size, CDR3 length, D gene, CDR3 protein, CDR3 DNA. The D gene is left open where the match is weak. Rows may omit the clone size; those that give it use once, few, many or a size class.

j_call: TRBJ1-3; v_call: TRBV12-3/TRBV12-4; clone_size: NA; cdr3_length: 16; d_call: NA; cdr3_aa: CASSLLRGLGGNTIYF; cdr3_nt: TGTGCCAGCAGTTTATTAAGGGGCCTAGGGGGAAACACCATATATTTT
j_call: TRBJ1-2; v_call: TRBV24-1; clone_size: NA; cdr3_length: 14; d_call: TRBD1; cdr3_aa: CATSSGQGTYGYTF; cdr3_nt: TGTGCCACCAGTAGCGGACAGGGAACCTATGGCTACACCTTC
j_call: TRBJ2-2; v_call: TRBV18; clone_size: NA; cdr3_length: 15; d_call: NA; cdr3_aa: CASSLLREDTGELFF; cdr3_nt: TGTGCCAGCTCACTTTTAAGGGAGGACACCGGGGAGCTGTTTTTT
j_call: TRBJ1-5; v_call: TRBV7-2; clone_size: few; cdr3_length: 12; d_call: NA; cdr3_aa: CASSRPDQPQHF; cdr3_nt: TGTGCCAGCAGCCGCCCAGATCAGCCCCAGCATTTT
j_call: TRBJ1-1; v_call: TRBV11-2; clone_size: many; cdr3_length: 14; d_call: TRBD1; cdr3_aa: CASSQSRDRVMAFF; cdr3_nt: TGTGCCAGCAGCCAATCCCGGGACAGGGTCATGGCTTTCTTT
j_call: TRBJ1-1; v_call: TRBV20-1; clone_size: many; cdr3_length: 19; d_call: NA; cdr3_aa: CSARESWLNPSERLSEAFF; cdr3_nt: TGCAGTGCTAGAGAGTCGTGGCTGAACCCCTCGGAGCGATTGTCTGAAGCTTTCTTT
j_call: TRBJ1-5; v_call: TRBV2; clone_size: NA; cdr3_length: 13; d_call: TRBD1; cdr3_aa: CASSGDREAPQHF; cdr3_nt: TGTGCCAGCAGCGGGGACAGGGAGGCGCCCCAGCATTTT
j_call: TRBJ2-7; v_call: TRBV5-6; clone_size: NA; cdr3_length: 12; d_call: NA; cdr3_aa: CASSRTSYEQYF; cdr3_nt: TGTGCCAGCAGCCGAACATCCTACGAGCAGTACTTC
j_call: TRBJ1-1; v_call: TRBV29-1; clone_size: NA; cdr3_length: 11; d_call: NA; cdr3_aa: CSVEVVTEAFF; cdr3_nt: TGCAGCGTTGAAGTTGTCACTGAAGCTTTCTTT
j_call: TRBJ2-1; v_call: TRBV3-1; clone_size: few; cdr3_length: 15; d_call: TRBD2; cdr3_aa: CASSQERLAGGEQFF; cdr3_nt: TGTGCCAGCAGCCAAGAACGGCTAGCGGGGGGGGAGCAGTTCTTC
j_call: TRBJ2-7; v_call: TRBV4-3; clone_size: many; cdr3_length: 16; d_call: NA; cdr3_aa: CASSQDWGQRGYEQYF; cdr3_nt: TGCGCCAGCAGCCAAGATTGGGGACAAAGGGGCTACGAGCAGTACTTC
j_call: TRBJ2-1; v_call: TRBV10-3; clone_size: NA; cdr3_length: 12; d_call: TRBD1; cdr3_aa: CAISEQGVEQFF; cdr3_nt: TGTGCCATCAGTGAACAGGGGGTAGAGCAGTTCTTC
j_call: TRBJ2-7; v_call: TRBV10-3; clone_size: few; cdr3_length: 14; d_call: NA; cdr3_aa: CAISERTSSHEQYF; cdr3_nt: TGTGCCATCAGTGAAAGAACTAGCTCCCACGAGCAGTACTTC
j_call: TRBJ1-5; v_call: TRBV7-2; clone_size: many; cdr3_length: 14; d_call: TRBD1; cdr3_aa: CASSADRANQPQHF; cdr3_nt: TGTGCCAGCAGCGCGGACAGGGCCAATCAGCCCCAGCATTTT
j_call: TRBJ1-2; v_call: TRBV6-4; clone_size: NA; cdr3_length: 13; d_call: TRBD1; cdr3_aa: CASSPGGHYGYTF; cdr3_nt: TGTGCCAGCAGTCCAGGGGGGCACTATGGCTACACCTTC
j_call: TRBJ1-1; v_call: TRBV24-1; clone_size: NA; cdr3_length: 13; d_call: NA; cdr3_aa: CATSGWQDTEAFF; cdr3_nt: TGTGCCACCAGTGGTTGGCAGGACACTGAAGCTTTCTTT
j_call: TRBJ2-5; v_call: TRBV11-3; clone_size: many; cdr3_length: 16; d_call: TRBD1; cdr3_aa: CASSVGQGSNQETQYF; cdr3_nt: TGTGCCAGCAGCGTGGGACAGGGGTCCAACCAAGAGACCCAGTACTTC
j_call: TRBJ1-1; v_call: TRBV11-2; clone_size: few; cdr3_length: 13; d_call: NA; cdr3_aa: CASSQWGSSEAFF; cdr3_nt: TGTGCCAGCAGCCAATGGGGGAGCTCTGAAGCTTTCTTT
j_call: TRBJ2-7; v_call: TRBV28; clone_size: few; cdr3_length: 13; d_call: TRBD2; cdr3_aa: CASKTSGTSEQYF; cdr3_nt: TGTGCCAGCAAGACTAGCGGGACGAGCGAGCAGTACTTC
j_call: TRBJ2-5; v_call: TRBV4-1; clone_size: NA; cdr3_length: 14; d_call: NA; cdr3_aa: CASSQEGAQETQYF; cdr3_nt: TGCGCCAGCAGCCAAGAGGGGGCCCAAGAGACCCAGTACTTC
j_call: TRBJ2-2; v_call: TRBV7-9; clone_size: many; cdr3_length: 16; d_call: NA; cdr3_aa: CASSFGQTSSTGELFF; cdr3_nt: TGTGCCAGCAGCTTCGGACAGACCTCGAGCACCGGGGAGCTGTTTTTT
j_call: TRBJ2-3; v_call: TRBV19; clone_size: NA; cdr3_length: 12; d_call: NA; cdr3_aa: CASKSGSDTQYF; cdr3_nt: TGTGCCAGTAAATCGGGCTCGGATACGCAGTATTTT
j_call: TRBJ2-3; v_call: TRBV7-2; clone_size: many; cdr3_length: 12; d_call: NA; cdr3_aa: CASSDNTDTQYF; cdr3_nt: TGTGCCAGCAGCGATAACACAGATACGCAGTATTTT
j_call: TRBJ2-3; v_call: TRBV6-2/TRBV6-3; clone_size: NA; cdr3_length: 15; d_call: TRBD2; cdr3_aa: CASRESGTHTDTQYF; cdr3_nt: TGTGCCAGCAGAGAAAGCGGGACCCACACAGATACGCAGTATTTT
j_call: TRBJ1-6; v_call: TRBV7-2; clone_size: few; cdr3_length: 14; d_call: NA; cdr3_aa: CASSLSGLNSPLHF; cdr3_nt: TGTGCCAGCAGCTTATCAGGATTAAATTCACCCCTCCACTTT
j_call: TRBJ1-1; v_call: TRBV7-2; clone_size: many; cdr3_length: 14; d_call: NA; cdr3_aa: CASSWRLDNTEAFF; cdr3_nt: TGTGCCAGCAGCTGGCGTTTAGACAACACTGAAGCTTTCTTT
j_call: TRBJ1-6; v_call: TRBV7-6; clone_size: NA; cdr3_length: 15; d_call: NA; cdr3_aa: CASSFPVGDNSPLHF; cdr3_nt: TGTGCCAGCAGCTTTCCAGTGGGCGATAATTCACCCCTCCACTTT
j_call: TRBJ2-7; v_call: TRBV15; clone_size: NA; cdr3_length: 14; d_call: NA; cdr3_aa: CATSRDKSSYEQYF; cdr3_nt: TGTGCCACCAGCAGAGATAAGAGCTCCTACGAGCAGTACTTC
j_call: TRBJ1-5; v_call: TRBV19; clone_size: few; cdr3_length: 17; d_call: NA; cdr3_aa: CASSYFRGERNNQPQHF; cdr3_nt: TGTGCCAGTAGTTATTTTAGGGGGGAAAGAAACAATCAGCCCCAGCATTTT
j_call: TRBJ2-7; v_call: TRBV7-9; clone_size: many; cdr3_length: 15; d_call: NA; cdr3_aa: CASSPLTGPNYEQYF; cdr3_nt: TGTGCCAGCAGCCCCCTAACAGGACCAAACTACGAGCAGTACTTC
j_call: TRBJ1-1; v_call: TRBV28; clone_size: few; cdr3_length: 13; d_call: NA; cdr3_aa: CASSFIQTTEAFF; cdr3_nt: TGTGCCAGCAGTTTTATACAGACCACTGAAGCTTTCTTT
j_call: TRBJ2-5; v_call: TRBV12-3/TRBV12-4; clone_size: NA; cdr3_length: 15; d_call: NA; cdr3_aa: CASSLRLESAETQYF; cdr3_nt: TGTGCCAGCAGTCTGAGACTAGAAAGTGCGGAGACCCAGTACTTC
j_call: TRBJ1-6; v_call: TRBV7-2; clone_size: many; cdr3_length: 14; d_call: NA; cdr3_aa: CASRLQGRNSPLHF; cdr3_nt: TGTGCCAGCAGACTCCAGGGAAGAAATTCACCCCTCCACTTT
j_call: TRBJ2-1; v_call: TRBV20-1; clone_size: NA; cdr3_length: 15; d_call: NA; cdr3_aa: CSAKIWTTTYNEQFF; cdr3_nt: TGCAGTGCTAAAATCTGGACTACTACTTACAATGAGCAGTTCTTC
j_call: TRBJ2-7; v_call: TRBV20-1; clone_size: NA; cdr3_length: 12; d_call: NA; cdr3_aa: CSGAGRTYEQYF; cdr3_nt: TGCTCGGGGGCGGGACGAACCTACGAGCAGTACTTC
j_call: TRBJ2-1; v_call: TRBV7-8; clone_size: NA; cdr3_length: 13; d_call: NA; cdr3_aa: CASSLIRGDEQFF; cdr3_nt: TGTGCCAGCAGCTTAATAAGGGGCGATGAGCAGTTCTTC
j_call: TRBJ1-2; v_call: TRBV29-1; clone_size: NA; cdr3_length: 11; d_call: NA; cdr3_aa: CSVGGAGGYTF; cdr3_nt: TGCAGCGTTGGGGGAGCCGGGGGCTACACCTTC
j_call: TRBJ2-5; v_call: TRBV7-8; clone_size: many; cdr3_length: 14; d_call: TRBD1; cdr3_aa: CASSLERGRETQYF; cdr3_nt: TGTGCCAGCAGCTTAGAGAGGGGGCGTGAGACCCAGTACTTC
j_call: TRBJ2-7; v_call: TRBV20-1; clone_size: once; cdr3_length: 11; d_call: TRBD2; cdr3_aa: CLGLAGNEQYF; cdr3_nt: TGCCTAGGACTAGCGGGAAACGAGCAGTACTTC
j_call: TRBJ1-1; v_call: TRBV6-2/TRBV6-3; clone_size: NA; cdr3_length: 14; d_call: NA; cdr3_aa: CASVRTDSGTEAFF; cdr3_nt: TGTGCCAGCGTTCGGACAGACTCGGGCACTGAAGCTTTCTTT
j_call: TRBJ2-5; v_call: TRBV7-2; clone_size: NA; cdr3_length: 15; d_call: NA; cdr3_aa: CASSLLGLSEETQYF; cdr3_nt: TGTGCCAGCAGCTTACTCGGGCTCAGCGAAGAGACCCAGTACTTC
j_call: TRBJ1-1; v_call: TRBV2; clone_size: NA; cdr3_length: 11; d_call: NA; cdr3_aa: CASSEEVLAFF; cdr3_nt: TGTGCCAGCAGTGAAGAGGTCTTGGCTTTCTTT
j_call: TRBJ2-1; v_call: TRBV7-3; clone_size: NA; cdr3_length: 13; d_call: NA; cdr3_aa: CASSSTSYNEQFF; cdr3_nt: TGTGCCAGCAGCTCTACTAGCTACAATGAGCAGTTCTTC
j_call: TRBJ2-5; v_call: TRBV7-9; clone_size: many; cdr3_length: 13; d_call: NA; cdr3_aa: CASSFSTEETQYF; cdr3_nt: TGTGCCAGCAGCTTTTCCACAGAAGAGACCCAGTACTTC
j_call: TRBJ2-7; v_call: TRBV28; clone_size: NA; cdr3_length: 14; d_call: NA; cdr3_aa: CASSFQAASYEQYF; cdr3_nt: TGTGCCAGCAGTTTCCAAGCGGCTTCCTACGAGCAGTACTTC